These 11 T cell receptor beta chains were sequenced from one sample in a study of shared clonotypes between healthy human individuals. The repertoire was sequenced with immunoSEQ multiplex PCR; TCRdb's copy has only in-frame clones and lacks some. The table has roughly 550,000 clones, 95% to 96% seen once; the top ten hold approximately 0.1%. Naive CD8 cells comprised CD45RO-negative, CCR7-positively selected cells, excluding terminally differentiated effector memory CD45RA+ cells. The material sequenced was naive CD8+ T cells sorted from blood. The receptors originated from a woman aged 30 to 39 in good health.

V is TRBV6-5 and J is TRBJ2-5, with 8 bases aligning to TRBD2. The J call may be wrong; the DNA end is better matched by TRBJ2-7. This CDR3 comprises 14 residues. Germline CDR1 reads MNHEY; CDR2 reads SVGAGI. CDR3 amino acids: CASRSSGDSYEQYF. The CDR3 nucleotides are TGTGCCAGCAGGAGTAGCGGGGACTCCTACGAGCAGTACTTC.

V usage is TRBV9 and J usage is TRBJ1-1, with 8 bases lining up with TRBD1. With 3 bases clipped from V and 8 bases from J, the junction kept 6 bases outside the gene matches. Germline-derived CDR1 and CDR2 are SGDLS and YYNGEE. The CDR3 spans 13 residues. This CDR3 reads CASSGQGATEAFF. CDR3 DNA sequence: TGTGCCAGCAGCGGCCAGGGGGCCACAGAAGCTTTCTTT.

This chain joins TRBV7-6 and TRBJ2-1; D possibly corresponds to TRBD1 (6 bases). V shed 7 bases and J shed 0 bases, with 28 bases lying between them. Germline CDR1 reads SGHVS; CDR2 reads FNYEAQ. The CDR3 extends over 20 amino acids. For the CDR3, the DNA is TGTGCCAGCACCCCTTATTCTAAGGACAGACTCTCTAGCTCCTACAATGAGCAGTTCTTC. This codes for CASTPYSKDRLSSSYNEQFF.

The V and J genes are TRBV28 and TRBJ2-1, with 8 nucleotides matching TRBD2. CDR3 size: 16 residues. With 5 bases clipped from V and 2 bases from J, the junction kept 8 bases outside the gene matches. Germline V gene sequence: CDR1 MDHEN, CDR2 SYDVKM. The CDR3 here is CASSTTSGSPYNEQFF. CDR3 DNA: TGTGCCAGCAGTACGACGAGCGGGAGTCCCTACAATGAGCAGTTCTTC. Using reference TRBV28 and TRBJ2-1 for the parts outside the CDR3, the full variable domain is DVKVTQSSRYLVKRTGEKVFLECVQDMDHENMFWYRQDPGLGLRLIYFSYDVKMKEKGDIPEGYSVSREKKERFSLILESASTNQTSMYLCASSTTSGSPYNEQFFGPGTRLTVL.

Only one count was recorded for this clone. V usage is TRBV7-6 and J usage is TRBJ2-7, with D unresolved. Germline values: CDR1 SGHVS, CDR2 FNYEAQ. V was shortened by 4 bases and J by 0 bases, with 10 bases between the two germline ends. The length of the CDR3 is 14 residues. This CDR3 is CASSSNLASYEQYF. The DNA of the CDR3 is TGTGCCAGCAGCTCCAACTTAGCCTCCTACGAGCAGTACTTC.

This clone was observed once. The chain couples TRBV6-6 to TRBJ2-7, with D hard to call. The germline gives CDR1 MNHNY, CDR2 SVGAGI (reference sequence). Trimming left V 6 bases short and J 3 bases short, with 6 bases between. The CDR3 is 11 amino acids. CDR3: CASSSNYEQYF. CDR3 DNA: TGTGCCAGCAGCTCGAACTACGAGCAGTACTTC.

The rearrangement joins TRBV14 to TRBJ2-3, with 11 nucleotides matching TRBD1. This CDR3 spans 17 amino acids. Trimming removed 0 bases from V and 5 bases from J; junction bases left unmatched: 7. Germline CDR1 and CDR2: SGHDN and FVKESK. Written as DNA, the CDR3 is TGTGCCAGCAGCCAAGATTGGGGACAGGGGGAGAAAGATACGCAGTATTTT. Translating gives CASSQDWGQGEKDTQYF. The whole variable domain, remainder taken from reference TRBV14 and TRBJ2-3, is EAGVTQFPSHSVIEKGQTVTLRCDPISGHDNLYWYRRVMGKEIKFLLHFVKESKQDESGMPNNRFLAERTGGTYSTLKVQPAELEDSGVYFCASSQDWGQGEKDTQYFGPGTRLTVL.

The rearrangement joins TRBV9 to TRBJ2-7; 7 positions agree with TRBD2. V lost 3 bases, J lost 5 bases, and 8 bases stayed unmatched. Germline CDR1 is SGDLS and CDR2 is YYNGEE. CDR3 length: 14 amino acids. Written as DNA, the CDR3 is TGTGCCAGCAGCGCGGGCAGCGGGGCGGACGAGCAGTACTTC. As protein: CASSAGSGADEQYF.

The chain carries TRBV30 and TRBJ1-5, with a possible D match to TRBD1 (6 bases). The CDR3 has 14 amino acids. CDR1 and CDR2 from the germline V gene are GTSNPN and SVGIG (reference sequence). Trimming stripped 5 bases from V and 4 bases from J, with 15 bases between. The CDR3: CAWDIGGLNQPQHF. In DNA, the CDR3 is TGTGCCTGGGATATAGGGGGGCTTAATCAGCCCCAGCATTTT. The variable domain in full, with the rest retrieved from reference TRBV30 and TRBJ1-5, is SQTIHQWPATLVQPVGSPLSLECTVEGTSNPNLYWYRQAAGRGLQLLFYSVGIGQISSEVPQNLSASRPQDRQFILSSKKLLLSDSGFYLCAWDIGGLNQPQHFGDGTRLSIL.

The chain couples TRBV11-2 to TRBJ2-1; D gene unclear. The CDR3 is 12 amino acids. V gave up 2 bases and J gave up 7 bases, with 6 bases separating them. Germline V gene data show CDR1 as SGHAT and CDR2 as FQNNGV. The CDR3 coding sequence is TGTGCCAGCAGCTTACGCCTGAATGAGCAGTTCTTC. Its translation: CASSLRLNEQFF.

The V and J genes are TRBV7-8 and TRBJ2-7; D possibly corresponds to TRBD1 (6 bases). V lost 4 bases and J lost 9, with 10 bases in between. Germline V lookup: CDR1 SGHVS, CDR2 FQNEAQ. The CDR3 is 11 amino acids. This CDR3 is CASSSPGVQYF. CDR3 DNA: TGTGCCAGCAGCTCCCCAGGGGTGCAGTACTTC.